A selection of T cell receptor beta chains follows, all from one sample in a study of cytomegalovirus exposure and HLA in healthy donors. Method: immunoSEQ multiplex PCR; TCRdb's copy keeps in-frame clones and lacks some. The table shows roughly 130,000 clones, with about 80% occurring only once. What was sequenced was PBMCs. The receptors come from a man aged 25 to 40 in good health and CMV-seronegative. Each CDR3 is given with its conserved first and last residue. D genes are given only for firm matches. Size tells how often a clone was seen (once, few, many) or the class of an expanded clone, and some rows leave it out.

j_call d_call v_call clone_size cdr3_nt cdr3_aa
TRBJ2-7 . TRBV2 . TGTGCCAGCAGTGAAAATTCGGGTCCAAACTACGAGCAGTACTTC CASSENSGPNYEQYF
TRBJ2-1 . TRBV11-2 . TGTGCCAGCAGCTTACTCCAGGGTTTTAACAATGAGCAGTTCTTC CASSLLQGFNNEQFF
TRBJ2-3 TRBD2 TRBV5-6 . TGTGCCAGCAGCTGGGGACTAGCGGGCTACACAGATACGCAGTATTTT CASSWGLAGYTDTQYF
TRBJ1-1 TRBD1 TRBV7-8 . TGTGCCAGCAGCTTAGCCGAGGGACAGGTCAACCCTGAAGCTTTCTTT CASSLAEGQVNPEAFF
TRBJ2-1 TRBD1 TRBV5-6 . TGTGCCAGCAGCGCGCAGGGGGTAGTCCCCTACAATGAGCAGTTCTTC CASSAQGVVPYNEQFF
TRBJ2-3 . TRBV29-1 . TGCAGCGTTGAAGATCCGGGGTCGTTTACAGATACGCAGTATTTT CSVEDPGSFTDTQYF
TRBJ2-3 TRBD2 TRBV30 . TGTGCCTGGAGTGTAGGCCTAGCGGGAGGAGGGCAGTATTTT CAWSVGLAGGGQYF
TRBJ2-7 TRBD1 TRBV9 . TGTGCCAGCAGCGTAAGGGACAGTTCAACCTCCTACGAGCAGTACTTC CASSVRDSSTSYEQYF
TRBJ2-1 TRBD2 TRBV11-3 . TGTGCCAGCAGCACAATACTAGCGGCGCTTCGGTTCTTC CASSTILAALRFF
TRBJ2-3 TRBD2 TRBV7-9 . TGTGCCAGCAGCCCAGGCCGGGGACTAGAGTTTATCTTGACAGATACGCAGTATTTT CASSPGRGLEFILTDTQYF
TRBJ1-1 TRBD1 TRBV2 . TGTGCCAGCAGGTGGAGACAGGGAGCAGGGGAAGCTTTCTTT CASRWRQGAGEAFF
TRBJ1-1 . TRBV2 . TGTGCCAGCAGTGTCCGACTCCAGGGGAGAGCTTTCTTT CASSVRLQGRAFF
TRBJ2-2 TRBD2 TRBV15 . TGTGCCACCAGCAGAGATTCGATTGGATTAGCGGGGAACACCGGGGAGCTGTTTTTT CATSRDSIGLAGNTGELFF
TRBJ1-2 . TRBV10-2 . TGCGCCAGCAGTGACCCGACCCGAGCCCCGGGAGCTAACTATGGCTACACCTTC CASSDPTRAPGANYGYTF
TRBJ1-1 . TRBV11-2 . TGTGCCAGCAGCTTAGTGGGGGGGAACACTGAAGCTTTCTTT CASSLVGGNTEAFF
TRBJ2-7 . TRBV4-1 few TGCGCCAGCAGCCAAGTGGGCCAGTACGAGCAGTACTTC CASSQVGQYEQYF
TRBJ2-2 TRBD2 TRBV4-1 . TGCGCCACCCGAAGCGGACTAGCGGGAGCTCCGAACACCGGGGAGCTGTTTTTT CATRSGLAGAPNTGELFF
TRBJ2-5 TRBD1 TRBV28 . TGTGCCAGCATCGACAGGGGGGCCGAGACCCAGTACTTC CASIDRGAETQYF
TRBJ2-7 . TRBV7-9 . TGTGCCAGCAGCTTAGTGGCACCGCCCTACGAGCAGTACTTC CASSLVAPPYEQYF
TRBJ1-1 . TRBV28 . TGTGCCAGCAGTCCCGCAGGAAGTATGAACACTGAAGCTTTCTTT CASSPAGSMNTEAFF
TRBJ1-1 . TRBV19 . TGTGCCAGTAGTCCAAGACACGGGGCGGGAGTAAGTGGCGCTTTCTTT CASSPRHGAGVSGAFF
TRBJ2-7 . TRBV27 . TGTGCCAGCGCCGTCGGGGGAATAAACGAGCAGTACTTC CASAVGGINEQYF
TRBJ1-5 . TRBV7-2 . TGTGCCAGCAGCATCCAGGGGCGTGGGAATCAGCCCCAGCATTTT CASSIQGRGNQPQHF
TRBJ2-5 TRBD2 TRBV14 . TGTGCCAGCAGCCAAACTAGCGAAAAGGCGACCCAGTACTTC CASSQTSEKATQYF
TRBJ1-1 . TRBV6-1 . TGTGCCAGCAGGCGGGGGGTGAACACTGAAGCTTTCTTT CASRRGVNTEAFF
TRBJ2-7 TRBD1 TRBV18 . TGTGCCAGCTCACCACCGCACCGGGACAGCTCCTACGAGCAGTACTTC CASSPPHRDSSYEQYF
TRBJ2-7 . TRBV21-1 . TGTGCCAGCAGCTTTCGGAGGGGAACGGCAGCGAGGGAGCAGTACTTC CASSFRRGTAAREQYF
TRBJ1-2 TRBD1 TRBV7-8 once TGTGCCAGCAGCCCGGACAGGGGGCAGGACTATGGCTACACCTTC CASSPDRGQDYGYTF
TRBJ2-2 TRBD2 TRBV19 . TGTGCCAGTAGTACCCGGACTAGCGCTGGGACCGGGGAGCTGTTTTTT CASSTRTSAGTGELFF
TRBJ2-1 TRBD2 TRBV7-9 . TGTGCCAGCAGCTTAGGGTCGGGAGGGTACAATGAGCAGTTCTTC CASSLGSGGYNEQFF
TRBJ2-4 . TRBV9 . TGTGCCAGCAGCGTCTCAGGAGGGTTGGACATTCAGTACTTC CASSVSGGLDIQYF
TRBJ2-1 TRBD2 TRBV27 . TGTGCCAGCAGTTATGGTAGCGGGAAGTTCTTC CASSYGSGKFF
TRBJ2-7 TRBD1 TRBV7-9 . TGTGCCAGCAGCTTATCGACAGGGGACGAGCAGTACTTC CASSLSTGDEQYF
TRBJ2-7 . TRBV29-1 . TGCAGCGTTACCTGGACTATCGGTGGCGAGCAGTACTTC CSVTWTIGGEQYF
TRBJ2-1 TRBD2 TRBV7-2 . TGTGCCAGCAGTCGCACTAGCGGACCCTACAATGAGCAGTTCTTC CASSRTSGPYNEQFF
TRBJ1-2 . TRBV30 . TGTGCCTGGACTCTCCAGGCGGGGGTTGGCTACACCTTC CAWTLQAGVGYTF
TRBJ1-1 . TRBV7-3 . TGTGCCAGCAGCTTAACGCCCGGGGTCATGAACACTGAAGCTTTCTTT CASSLTPGVMNTEAFF
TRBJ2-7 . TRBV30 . TGTGCCTGTACCCCCAGAGGACTGGTCTACGAGCAGTACTTC CACTPRGLVYEQYF
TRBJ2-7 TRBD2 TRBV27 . TGTGCCAGCAGTTTATTAGGTACTAGCGGGGACTACGAGCAGTACTTC CASSLLGTSGDYEQYF
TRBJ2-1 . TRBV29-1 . TGCAGCGATAATCAAGGGGTAGAGTTCTTC CSDNQGVEFF
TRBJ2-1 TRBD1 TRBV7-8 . TGTGCCAGCAGCCAGACAGGGGGAGGGTACAATGAGCAGTTCTTC CASSQTGGGYNEQFF
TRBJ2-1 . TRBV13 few TGTGCCAGCAGCTTAGAGTCTAGCCGTCACAATGAGCAGTTCTTC CASSLESSRHNEQFF
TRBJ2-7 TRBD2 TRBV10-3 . TGTGCCATCAAGCGGGACGAGTCCTACGAGCAGTACTTC CAIKRDESYEQYF
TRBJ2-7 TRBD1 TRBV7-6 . TGTGCCAGCAGCCCGAACTCACAGGGGTGGCAGTACTTC CASSPNSQGWQYF
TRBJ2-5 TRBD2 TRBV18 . TGTGCCAGCTCACCACCGTCTGAGCGGGGAGAGACCCAGTACTTC CASSPPSERGETQYF
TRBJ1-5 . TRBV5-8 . TGTGCCAGCAGCCCCTGGACAGAACTCGGACCCCAGCATTTT CASSPWTELGPQHF
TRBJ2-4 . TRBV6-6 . TGTGCCAGCAGTTATGACTTGACCAAAAACATTCAGTACTTC CASSYDLTKNIQYF
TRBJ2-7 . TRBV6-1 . TGTGCCAGCAGTGAGCCCGGGCGCTGGAAGATTGGGAGCTCCTACGAGCAGTACTTC CASSEPGRWKIGSSYEQYF
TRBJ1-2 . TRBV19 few TGTGCCAGTAGTGTCACTACCCGCTCGTTTGGCTACACCTTC CASSVTTRSFGYTF
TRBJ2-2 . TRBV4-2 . TGTGCCAGCAGCCAAGAAATTAGTTCCGGGGAGCTGTTTTTT CASSQEISSGELFF
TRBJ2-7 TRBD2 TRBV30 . TGTGCCTGGAGTGGGGCGGGAGCGTCCGAGCAGTACTTC CAWSGAGASEQYF
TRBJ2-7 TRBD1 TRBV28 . TGTGCCAGCAGGCACCGGGTCGGCAGGGGGTCCCTCTACGAGCAGTACTTC CASRHRVGRGSLYEQYF
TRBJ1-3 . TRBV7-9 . TGTGCCAGCAGCTTACTCGAGACATTCGGAAACACCATATATTTT CASSLLETFGNTIYF
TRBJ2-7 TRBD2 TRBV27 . TGTGCCAGCAGTTTATCGGGGGGGTGGGCCTACGAGCAGTACTTC CASSLSGGWAYEQYF
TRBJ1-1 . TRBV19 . TGTGCCAGTAGTATACGGGGGGGGACAACTGAAGCTTTCTTT CASSIRGGTTEAFF
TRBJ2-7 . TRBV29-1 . TGCAGCGTCGGAGAGGTGAGGGAGCAGTACTTC CSVGEVREQYF
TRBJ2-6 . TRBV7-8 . TGTGCCAGCAGCTTAGCGGTCGGGCTAGCCGAATACTCTGGGGCCAACGTCCTGACTTTC CASSLAVGLAEYSGANVLTF